This T cell receptor beta chain comes out of a study of T cell clones after liver transplantation. Study-level information: Pre-transplant mixed lymphocyte reactions yielded third-party-reactive TCRbeta sequences as comparators for graft-donor-reactive sequences.

Data came from immunoSEQ multiplex PCR; TCRdb stores just in-frame clones and leaves some out. The profile shows under 55,000 clones, roughly 84% of them singletons. Germline CDR1 and CDR2: SNHLY and FYNNEI. The length of the CDR3 is 16 residues. The trim removed 7 bases at V and 4 bases at J, leaving 8 bases unmatched. This sequence joins TRBV2 and TRBJ2-7; 15 bases are a match to TRBD2. The clonotype comes from a human patient who received a liver transplant. Some T cells may be provided by the graft donor. This sample comprised CD4+ T cells from blood, obtained 24 months after liver transplant. In DNA, the CDR3 is TGTGCCAGCACCGAGGCGGGACTAGCGGGAGGTTACGAGCAGTACTTC. It is translated as CASTEAGLAGGYEQYF.